The rows below give T cell receptor beta chains drawn from one sample of a study of cytomegalovirus exposure and HLA in healthy donors. Generated by immunoSEQ multiplex PCR, the TCRdb table keeps only in-frame clones and is missing some. The profile shows just over 150,000 clones, about 73% of them singletons. The specimen was PBMCs. The receptor set was obtained from a woman in her thirties or forties in good health and CMV-seronegative. Both conserved end residues are part of each CDR3. Fields, in order: CDR3 protein, CDR3 DNA, V gene, D gene, clone size, J gene. A D gene is named only where the DNA matches it firmly. Only part of the rows carry a size: once, few, many, or a class if the clone is expanded.

cdr3_aa: CASSIADRPYEQYF
cdr3_nt: TGTGCCAGTAGTATAGCGGACAGGCCCTACGAGCAGTACTTC
v_call: TRBV19
d_call: TRBD1
clone_size: -
j_call: TRBJ2-7

cdr3_aa: CASSRSSGENTDTQYF
cdr3_nt: TGTGCCAGCAGTCGGTCTAGCGGGGAGAACACAGATACGCAGTATTTT
v_call: TRBV28
d_call: TRBD2
clone_size: -
j_call: TRBJ2-3

cdr3_aa: CASSLLPGQGNTGELFF
cdr3_nt: TGTGCCAGCAGCTTATTACCGGGACAGGGAAACACCGGGGAGCTGTTTTTT
v_call: TRBV11-2
d_call: TRBD1
clone_size: -
j_call: TRBJ2-2

cdr3_aa: CSSSLDYYGYTF
cdr3_nt: TGTTCCAGCAGCTTAGACTACTATGGCTACACCTTC
v_call: TRBV7-9
d_call: -
clone_size: -
j_call: TRBJ1-2

cdr3_aa: CASSLVGASGGYNEQFF
cdr3_nt: TGTGCCAGCAGCTTAGTAGGTGCTAGCGGGGGCTACAATGAGCAGTTCTTC
v_call: TRBV7-6
d_call: TRBD2
clone_size: -
j_call: TRBJ2-1

cdr3_aa: CASSFDRPSTEAFF
cdr3_nt: TGCGCCAGCAGCTTCGACAGGCCGAGCACTGAAGCTTTCTTT
v_call: TRBV5-1
d_call: -
clone_size: -
j_call: TRBJ1-1

cdr3_aa: CASRMDRRTTGELFF
cdr3_nt: TGTGCCAGTAGAATGGACAGACGAACCACCGGGGAGCTGTTTTTT
v_call: TRBV19
d_call: -
clone_size: -
j_call: TRBJ2-2

cdr3_aa: CSAGAGWGMNTEAFF
cdr3_nt: TGCAGCGCCGGGGCGGGGTGGGGGATGAACACTGAAGCTTTCTTT
v_call: TRBV29-1
d_call: -
clone_size: -
j_call: TRBJ1-1

cdr3_aa: CASNGLASEQFF
cdr3_nt: TGTGCCAGCAATGGACTAGCAAGTGAGCAGTTCTTC
v_call: TRBV2
d_call: TRBD2
clone_size: -
j_call: TRBJ2-1

cdr3_aa: CASSPPSSYEQYF
cdr3_nt: TGTGCCAGCAGCCCGCCATCTAGTTACGAGCAGTACTTC
v_call: TRBV13
d_call: -
clone_size: -
j_call: TRBJ2-7

cdr3_aa: CSVVAGETGELFF
cdr3_nt: TGCAGCGTTGTAGCGGGGGAAACCGGGGAGCTGTTTTTT
v_call: TRBV29-1
d_call: TRBD2
clone_size: -
j_call: TRBJ2-2

cdr3_aa: CASSNSASYEQYF
cdr3_nt: TGCGCCAGCAGCAATTCAGCGTCCTACGAGCAGTACTTC
v_call: TRBV5-1
d_call: -
clone_size: -
j_call: TRBJ2-7

cdr3_aa: CASSQLLAGGQETQYF
cdr3_nt: TGTGCCAGCAGCCAACTACTAGCGGGGGGCCAAGAGACCCAGTACTTC
v_call: TRBV4-2
d_call: TRBD2
clone_size: -
j_call: TRBJ2-5

cdr3_aa: CASSWTGAYEQYF
cdr3_nt: TGTGCCAGCAGTTGGACAGGGGCCTACGAGCAGTACTTC
v_call: TRBV25-1
d_call: TRBD1
clone_size: -
j_call: TRBJ2-7

cdr3_aa: CASSSGGPKQFF
cdr3_nt: TGTGCCAGCAGCTCCGGGGGTCCTAAGCAGTTCTTC
v_call: TRBV7-6
d_call: -
clone_size: -
j_call: TRBJ2-1

cdr3_aa: CASRRGGARNIQYF
cdr3_nt: TGTGCCAGCAGACGAGGGGGCGCACGTAACATTCAGTACTTC
v_call: TRBV13
d_call: TRBD1
clone_size: -
j_call: TRBJ2-4

cdr3_aa: CASSLHTTGSAEQFF
cdr3_nt: TGTGCCAGCAGCCTCCACACGACTGGGTCGGCTGAGCAGTTCTTC
v_call: TRBV7-2
d_call: -
clone_size: once
j_call: TRBJ2-1